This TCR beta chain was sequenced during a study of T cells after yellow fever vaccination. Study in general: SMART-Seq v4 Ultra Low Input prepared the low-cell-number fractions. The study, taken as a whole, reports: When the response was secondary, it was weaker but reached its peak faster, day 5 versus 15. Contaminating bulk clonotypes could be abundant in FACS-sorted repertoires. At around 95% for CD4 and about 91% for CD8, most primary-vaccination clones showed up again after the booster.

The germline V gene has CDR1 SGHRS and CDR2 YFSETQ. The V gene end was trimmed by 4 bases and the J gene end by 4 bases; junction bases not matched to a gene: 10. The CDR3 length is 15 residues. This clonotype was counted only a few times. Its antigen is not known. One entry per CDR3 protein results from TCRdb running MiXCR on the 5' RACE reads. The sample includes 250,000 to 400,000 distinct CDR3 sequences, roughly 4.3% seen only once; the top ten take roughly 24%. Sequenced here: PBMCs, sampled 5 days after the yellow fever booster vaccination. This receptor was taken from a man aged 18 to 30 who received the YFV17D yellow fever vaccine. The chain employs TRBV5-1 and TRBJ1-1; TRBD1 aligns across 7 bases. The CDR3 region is CASSVTTGIGTEAFF. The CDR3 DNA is TGCGCCAGCAGCGTTACGACAGGGATAGGCACTGAAGCTTTCTTT. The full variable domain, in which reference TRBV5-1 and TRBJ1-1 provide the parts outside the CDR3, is KAGVTQTPRYLIKTRGQQVTLSCSPISGHRSVSWYQQTPGQGLQFLFEYFSETQRNKGNFPGRFSGRQFSNSRSEMNVSTLELGDSALYLCASSVTTGIGTEAFFGQGTRLTVV.